Described below is a single T cell receptor beta chain sequence and its context. The data belong to a study of shared clonotypes between healthy human individuals. Germline assignment: CDR1 SGHVS and CDR2 FQNEAQ. The CDR3 covers 15 residues. Trimming cost V 5 bases and J 3 bases, with 17 bases left between them. As defined, naive CD8 cells were CD45RO-negative and positively selected for CCR7, with terminally differentiated effector memory CD45RA+ cells excluded. Data came from immunoSEQ multiplex PCR; TCRdb stores just in-frame clones and leaves some out. The sample gives about 2.1 million clones, just over 90% of which show up once; more than 1.5% is in the top ten.

This chain links TRBV7-8 with TRBJ2-7, with D perhaps given as TRBD1 or TRBD2 (5 bases each). The sequence came from a man between 18 and 35 years old in good health. Some clones in this sample may be carry-over from other donors' samples. The sequencing sample was made of naive CD8+ T cells from PBMCs. CDR3 DNA: TGTGCCAGCAGCCGGACGCCGGGACCGAGCTACGAGCAGTACTTC. It is translated as CASSRTPGPSYEQYF.